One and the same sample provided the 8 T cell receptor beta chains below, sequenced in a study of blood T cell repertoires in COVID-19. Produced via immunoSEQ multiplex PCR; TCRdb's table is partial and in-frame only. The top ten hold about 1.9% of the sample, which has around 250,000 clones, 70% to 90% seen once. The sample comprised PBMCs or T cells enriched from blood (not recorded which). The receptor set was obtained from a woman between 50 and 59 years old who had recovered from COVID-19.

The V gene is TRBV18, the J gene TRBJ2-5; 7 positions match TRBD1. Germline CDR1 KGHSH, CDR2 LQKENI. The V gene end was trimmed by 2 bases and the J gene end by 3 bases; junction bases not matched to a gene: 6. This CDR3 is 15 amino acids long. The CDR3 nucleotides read TGTGCCAGCTCACCAGGGACAGCAGGGGAAGAGACCCAGTACTTC. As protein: CASSPGTAGEETQYF.

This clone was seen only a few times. CDR3 sequence reads: CASSQVEGSDTQYF. CDR3 sequence (DNA): TGTGCCAGCAGCCAGGTGGAGGGTTCAGATACGCAGTATTTT. V gene TRBV11-2 combines with J gene TRBJ2-3; D is possibly TRBD2 (6 bases). Between the trimmed V and J ends, which lost 5 bases and 4 bases, there was a span of 13 bases. There are 14 residues in the CDR3. The germline V gene has CDR1 SGHAT and CDR2 FQNNGV.

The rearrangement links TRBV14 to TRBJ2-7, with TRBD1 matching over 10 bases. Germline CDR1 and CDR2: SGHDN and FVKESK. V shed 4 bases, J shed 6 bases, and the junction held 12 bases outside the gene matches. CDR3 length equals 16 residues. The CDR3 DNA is TGTGCCAGCAGCCCCCTCCTGGGACAGGGGCTACGCGAGCAGTACTTC. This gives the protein CASSPLLGQGLREQYF.

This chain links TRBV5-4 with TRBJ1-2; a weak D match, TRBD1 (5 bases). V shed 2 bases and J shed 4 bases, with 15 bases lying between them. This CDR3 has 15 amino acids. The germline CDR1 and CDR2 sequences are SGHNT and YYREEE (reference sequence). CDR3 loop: CASSLRTSLIYGYTF. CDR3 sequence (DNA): TGTGCCAGCAGCTTACGGACATCGCTTATCTATGGCTACACCTTC.

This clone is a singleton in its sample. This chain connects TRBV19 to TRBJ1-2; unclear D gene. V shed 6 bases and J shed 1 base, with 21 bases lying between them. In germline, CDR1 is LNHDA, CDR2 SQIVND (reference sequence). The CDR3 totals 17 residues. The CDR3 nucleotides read TGTGCCAGTAGCTTTCAGGTGGCCACTCCTCTTAACTATGGCTACACCTTC. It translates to CASSFQVATPLNYGYTF. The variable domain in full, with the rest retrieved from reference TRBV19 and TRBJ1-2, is DGGITQSPKYLFRKEGQNVTLSCEQNLNHDAMYWYRQDPGQGLRLIYYSQIVNDFQKGDIAEGYSVSREKKESFPLTVTSAQKNPTAFYLCASSFQVATPLNYGYTFGSGTRLTVV.

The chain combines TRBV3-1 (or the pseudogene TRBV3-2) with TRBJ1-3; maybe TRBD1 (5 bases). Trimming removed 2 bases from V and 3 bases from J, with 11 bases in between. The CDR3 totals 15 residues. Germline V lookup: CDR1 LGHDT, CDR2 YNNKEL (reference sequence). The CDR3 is CASSQNYGGGNTIYF. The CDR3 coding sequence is TGTGCCAGCAGCCAAAATTACGGGGGTGGAAACACCATATATTTT.

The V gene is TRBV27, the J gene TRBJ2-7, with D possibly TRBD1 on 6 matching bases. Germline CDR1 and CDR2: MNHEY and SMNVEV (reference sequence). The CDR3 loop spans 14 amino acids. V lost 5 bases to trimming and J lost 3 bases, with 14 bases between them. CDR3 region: CASSPTGNYYEQYF. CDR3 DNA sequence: TGTGCCAGCAGTCCGACAGGCAACTACTACGAGCAGTACTTC.

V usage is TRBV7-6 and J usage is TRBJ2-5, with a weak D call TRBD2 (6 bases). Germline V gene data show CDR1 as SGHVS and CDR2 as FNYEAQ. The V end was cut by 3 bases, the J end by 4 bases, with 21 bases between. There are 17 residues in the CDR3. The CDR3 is CASSFYGPAGSGETQYF. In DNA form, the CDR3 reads TGTGCCAGCAGCTTTTACGGACCGGCCGGGAGCGGAGAGACCCAGTACTTC. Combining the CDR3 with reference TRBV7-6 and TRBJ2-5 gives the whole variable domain GAGVSQSPRYKVTKRGQDVALRCDPISGHVSLYWYRQALGQGPEFLTYFNYEAQQDKSGLPNDRFSAERPEGSISTLTIQRTEQRDSAMYRCASSFYGPAGSGETQYFGPGTRLLVL.